This note documents a single T cell receptor (beta chain) sequence. No antigen is known for it. Deletions cut 4 bases from V and 4 bases from J, with 11 bases between. Germline lookup yields CDR1 SGHDT and CDR2 YYEEEE. The CDR3 is 13 amino acids. This sample was taken from a study of identical twins. Template switching introduced a universal primer site, and the cDNA bore unique molecular identifiers. TCRdb re-called the 5' RACE reads with MiXCR, one entry per CDR3 protein. The sample includes 450,000 or so distinct CDR3 sequences, about 24% of them seen just once. General observations from the study: For cord blood, abundant beta clonotypes had fewer insertions, unlike memory repertoires, which showed none.

These data were also reused for a study on T cells expressing NK-cell markers. That paper adds: It was sorted CD3+CD56+NKG2C+, CD3+CD56+NKG2C- and CD3+CD56-NKG2C+ T cells that supplied the TCR beta repertoires.

This chain links TRBV5-6 with TRBJ1-2, with a tentative D call TRBD1 (5 bases). The sample consisted of CD4+ T cells sorted from blood. This TCR derives from a woman aged 18 to 35 in good health. DNA of the CDR3: TGTGCCAGCAGCCTTTGGGGGTCCTATGGCTACACCTTC. It yields the protein CASSLWGSYGYTF.